This TCR beta chain was observed in a study of T-cell reconstitution after alpha-beta-depleted transplantation in children. General study points: Expanded clones from the graft, numbering several hundred, reportedly supplied alpha-beta T cells about two months after transplant. Recipient T cells and thymic progenitors that survived were the source of the high TCRbeta diversity seen at day 60 in some patients. T-cell numbers and diversity, one year after transplant, stemmed largely from T cells that were newly produced.

Per germline, CDR1 KGHSH and CDR2 LQKENI. The V end lost 0 bases, the J end lost 9 bases, and 8 bases lay between the germline ends. CDR3 length equals 13 residues. For TCRbeta, the library was prepared with unique molecular identifiers. TCRdb reprocessed the PCR reads via MiXCR and lists one record per CDR3 protein. The sample lists more than 300,000 distinct CDR3 sequences, about 17% seen once, with roughly 40% in the top ten. To note about this clonotype: Its cognate antigen is unknown.

V and J are TRBV18 and TRBJ2-2; D remains ambiguous. The specimen comprised PBMCs, mostly from graft donor cells, sampled 360 days after TCRalphabeta/CD19-depleted stem cell transplant. This sequence originates from a male patient aged 2 to 10 who had a stem cell transplant for acute lymphoblastic leukemia, so the T cells may come from the graft donor. CDR3 in amino acids: CASSPPPTRELFF. For the CDR3, the DNA is TGTGCCAGCTCACCACCACCAACTAGGGAGCTGTTTTTT.